Each of the 27 T cell receptor beta chains below was sequenced from the same sample in a study of OX40 agonist ivuxolimab in advanced cancers. Profiled with immunoSEQ multiplex PCR; TCRdb holds only in-frame clones, not every one. In the table there are approximately 60,000 clones, around 87% of which are singletons. The specimen comprised CD4+ or CD8+ T cells sorted from blood, sampled in a trial of the OX40 agonist ivuxolimab. The receptors were gathered from an adult with an advanced solid tumor such as melanoma, head and neck, liver or kidney cancer.

The chain couples TRBV6-6 to TRBJ2-5; TRBD1 is a possible D gene (6 bases). Looked up from germline, CDR1 is MNHNY and CDR2 is SVGAGI (reference sequence). This CDR3 contains 16 residues. The V end lost 3 bases, the J end lost 0 bases, and 14 bases lay between the germline ends. Written as DNA, the CDR3 is TGTGCCAGCAGTTATCAACAGGGCCCGTACCAAGAGACCCAGTACTTC. As protein: CASSYQQGPYQETQYF.

V is TRBV7-2 and J is TRBJ2-7, with 11 bases that match TRBD2. The V segment lost 3 bases and the J segment 6 bases; nucleotides outside the gene matches: 7. In germline, CDR1 is SGHTA, CDR2 FQGNSA. The CDR3 covers 15 residues. This chain's CDR3 is CASSFTSGGSGEQYF. Written as DNA, the CDR3 is TGTGCCAGCAGCTTTACTAGCGGGGGCTCCGGCGAGCAGTACTTC. The full variable domain, completed using reference TRBV7-2 and TRBJ2-7, is GAGVSQSPSNKVTEKGKDVELRCDPISGHTALYWYRQSLGQGLEFLIYFQGNSAPDKSGLPSDRFSAERTGGSVSTLTIQRTQQEDSAVYLCASSFTSGGSGEQYFGPGTRLTVT.

This rearrangement joins TRBV4-1 to TRBJ2-2, with no clear D. The V gene's germline CDR1 is MGHRA and CDR2 YSYEKL. The CDR3 loop spans 14 amino acids. Trimming shortened V by 1 base and J by 1 base, and 4 bases separated the two germline ends. This CDR3 reads CASSQALNTGELFF. The DNA for the CDR3 is TGCGCCAGCAGCCAAGCATTGAACACCGGGGAGCTGTTTTTT.

This chain joins TRBV18 and TRBJ1-3, with D unclear. Germline V gene data show CDR1 as KGHSH and CDR2 as LQKENI. The CDR3 totals 16 residues. Trimming stripped 2 bases from V and 0 bases from J, with 11 bases between. This chain's CDR3 is CASSPVSYDSGNTIYF. In nucleotides, the CDR3 is TGTGCCAGCTCACCAGTATCGTATGACTCTGGAAACACCATATATTTT.

The count of this clone is one. The CDR3 spells CASRLAGGRADTQYF. CDR3 coding DNA: TGTGCCAGCAGGCTAGCGGGGGGGAGAGCAGATACGCAGTATTTT. This rearrangement joins TRBV6-5 to TRBJ2-3; 12 bases are a match to TRBD2. From germline, CDR1 is MNHEY and CDR2 SVGAGI. V was pared by 6 bases and J by 4 bases, with 5 bases of the junction left unmatched. CDR3 length equals 15 residues.

The rearrangement joins TRBV6-5 to TRBJ2-3, with D unresolved. CDR1 and CDR2 from the germline V gene are MNHEY and SVGAGI. V was cut by 6 bases and J by 0 bases, with 10 bases left in between. This CDR3 has 14 residues. The CDR3 region has the DNA TGTGCCAGCAGGGCAAAAGTTAGCACAGATACGCAGTATTTT. Protein: CASRAKVSTDTQYF.

The table lists this clone with a count of one. The chain is built from TRBV5-1 and TRBJ2-3, with 8 bases identical to TRBD2. CDR3 length: 20 amino acids. The junction had 17 bases not matched to a gene; V was cut back by 0 bases and J by 2 bases. Looked up from germline, CDR1 is SGHRS and CDR2 is YFSETQ. The DNA of the CDR3 is TGCGCCAGCAGCTTGGTACGGAGCGGGAGATCGGGAGCGGACACAGATACGCAGTATTTT. Protein sequence: CASSLVRSGRSGADTDTQYF. The variable domain in full, with the rest retrieved from reference TRBV5-1 and TRBJ2-3, is KAGVTQTPRYLIKTRGQQVTLSCSPISGHRSVSWYQQTPGQGLQFLFEYFSETQRNKGNFPGRFSGRQFSNSRSEMNVSTLELGDSALYLCASSLVRSGRSGADTDTQYFGPGTRLTVL.

The CDR3 DNA is TGTGCCAGCTCCCTGAGTACGCAGTATTTT. Amino acids: CASSLSTQYF. The chain combines TRBV6-1 with TRBJ2-3; D gene ambiguous. Germline V lookup: CDR1 MNHNS, CDR2 SASEGT. The CDR3 is 10 residues long. The V and J ends lost 8 bases and 8 bases respectively, with 8 bases between them.

The rearrangement uses TRBV9 and TRBJ2-4; 8 positions match TRBD1. The V gene end was trimmed by 0 bases and the J gene end by 4 bases; junction bases not matched to a gene: 6. The CDR3 loop spans 16 amino acids. Germline V CDR1 and CDR2: SGDLS, YYNGEE. The CDR3 DNA sequence: TGTGCCAGCAGCGTAGCCGGACAGGGTACAAAAAACATTCAGTACTTC. This gives the protein CASSVAGQGTKNIQYF.

The J gene is TRBJ1-1, the V gene TRBV28; D is ambiguous. This CDR3 is built from 14 residues. The V gene's germline CDR1 is MDHEN and CDR2 SYDVKM. V shed 5 bases and J shed 1 base, with 11 bases lying between them. The CDR3 protein is CASSPPGGNTEAFF. The CDR3, as DNA: TGTGCCAGCAGTCCACCGGGTGGGAACACTGAAGCTTTCTTT.

The chain has TRBV7-9 and TRBJ2-3; TRBD2 matches at 11 bases. Germline lookup yields CDR1 SEHNR and CDR2 FQNEAQ (reference sequence). V gave up 2 bases and J gave up 2 bases; unmatched junction bases: 12. CDR3 length: 19 amino acids. This CDR3 is CASSLNPGLADAYTDTQYF. The CDR3, as DNA: TGTGCCAGCAGCTTAAACCCGGGACTAGCGGACGCATACACAGATACGCAGTATTTT.

J is TRBJ2-1 and V is TRBV10-3; weak D call: TRBD1 (5 bases). Trimming took off 4 bases at V and 7 bases at J, with 26 bases between the two ends. Germline CDR1 is ENHRY and CDR2 is SYGVKD. CDR3 length: 18 residues. CDR3 protein: CAISGLVDRAVNRNEQFF. The CDR3 DNA follows: TGTGCCATCAGTGGCCTCGTCGACAGAGCCGTTAATCGGAATGAGCAGTTCTTC.

This chain joins TRBV5-6 and TRBJ1-1, with D unresolved. Germline V gene data show CDR1 as SGHDT and CDR2 as YYEEEE. This CDR3 is built from 14 residues. The CDR3 DNA is TGTGCTTCCCATCCGGAACCGTCGAGAACTGAAGCTTTCTTT. Protein sequence: CASHPEPSRTEAFF.

The chain joins TRBV14 to TRBJ2-3; 7 positions match TRBD1. V shed 6 bases, J shed 2 bases, and the junction held 5 bases outside the gene matches. The CDR3 covers 14 residues. CDR1 is SGHDN and CDR2 is FVKESK in the germline V gene. As DNA, the CDR3 is TGTGCCAGCAGAGGGGGCCTTTACACAGATACGCAGTATTTT. It specifies CASRGGLYTDTQYF. The whole variable domain, remainder taken from reference TRBV14 and TRBJ2-3, is EAGVTQFPSHSVIEKGQTVTLRCDPISGHDNLYWYRRVMGKEIKFLLHFVKESKQDESGMPNNRFLAERTGGTYSTLKVQPAELEDSGVYFCASRGGLYTDTQYFGPGTRLTVL.

This chain connects TRBV5-1 to TRBJ2-2; 7 bases map to TRBD2. V shed 7 bases and J 7 bases; nucleotides not matched to a gene: 10. Germline lookup yields CDR1 SGHRS and CDR2 YFSETQ. The CDR3 spans 14 residues. Here the CDR3 reads CASGGDQLFGELFF. As DNA, the CDR3 is TGCGCCAGCGGGGGGGACCAGTTGTTCGGGGAGCTGTTTTTT.

The gene calls are TRBV19 and TRBJ2-1, with 7 nucleotides matching TRBD1. CDR1 is LNHDA and CDR2 is SQIVND in the germline V gene (reference sequence). This CDR3 has 15 residues. V trimming: 0 bases; J trimming: 1 base; junction bases outside the gene matches: 0. CDR3 bases: TGTGCCAGTAGTATAGACAGGGGGTCCTACAATGAGCAGTTCTTC. Protein sequence: CASSIDRGSYNEQFF.

This clone was found a few times. The CDR3 nucleotides are TGTGCCATCACCAGATTCGGAGGGGATGGCTACACCTTC. This gives the protein CAITRFGGDGYTF. The rearrangement joins TRBV10-3 to TRBJ1-2; a possible D gene is TRBD1 (5 bases). Germline V CDR1 and CDR2: ENHRY, SYGVKD. With 7 bases removed from V and 6 bases from J, the gap between germline ends came to 15 bases. The length of the CDR3 is 13 residues.

V usage is TRBV6-1 and J usage is TRBJ2-3; TRBD2 matches 9 bases. This CDR3 has 15 residues. Losses at the gene ends were 9 bases for V and 2 bases for J; bases not matched to a gene: 9. The germline V gene has CDR1 MNHNS and CDR2 SASEGT. The CDR3 nucleotides are TGTGCCAGAAATAGGACTAGCGACAACACAGATACGCAGTATTTT. This translates into CARNRTSDNTDTQYF.

The V and J genes are TRBV10-3 and TRBJ2-2; 8 bases fit TRBD2. The trim removed 9 bases at V and 2 bases at J, leaving 5 bases unmatched. CDR3 length equals 14 residues. From germline, CDR1 is ENHRY and CDR2 SYGVKD. DNA for the CDR3: TGTGCCATGAAGCGGGAGCCTAACACCGGGGAGCTGTTTTTT. Its protein is CAMKREPNTGELFF.

The J gene is TRBJ1-5, the V gene TRBV6-5; D gene unclear. Germline CDR1 MNHEY, CDR2 SVGAGI. V dropped 5 bases and J dropped 1 base, with 9 bases sitting between them. CDR3 length: 14 residues. DNA for the CDR3: TGTGCCAGCAGTGACTTGTCCAGCAATCAGCCCCAGCATTTT. Translating it yields CASSDLSSNQPQHF.

About this clone itself: Other DNA sequences in the same sample also yield this CDR3. The chain carries TRBV7-2 and TRBJ1-2, with a possible D match to TRBD1 (6 bases). V lost 1 base to trimming and J lost 7 bases, with 22 bases between them. Germline V gene lookup returns CDR1 SGHTA and CDR2 FQGNSA. The CDR3 is 17 amino acids. In DNA, the CDR3 is TGTGCCAGCAGCTTAGGGGGGCGGGGGGCTACGTACGGTGGCTACACCTTC. Translating gives CASSLGGRGATYGGYTF.

V gene TRBV7-9 combines with J gene TRBJ2-5; TRBD1 aligns across 7 bases. V shed 5 bases, J shed 5 bases, and the junction held 8 bases outside the gene matches. Germline CDR1 is SEHNR and CDR2 is FQNEAQ (reference sequence). CDR3 length: 14 residues. For the CDR3, the DNA is TGTGCCAGCAGCCCGGGCACAGGGGCGGAGACCCAGTACTTC. It specifies CASSPGTGAETQYF.

CDR3 coding DNA: TGTGCCAGCAGCCAAGAAAGGCGGATCTCCTACAATGAGCAGTTCTTC. This translates into CASSQERRISYNEQFF. V is TRBV4-2 and J is TRBJ2-1; D ambiguous. Germline V lookup: CDR1 LGHNA, CDR2 YNFKEQ. The CDR3 covers 16 residues. V dropped 0 bases and J dropped 0 bases, with 9 bases sitting between them.

The chain is built from TRBV28 and TRBJ2-7; 8 nucleotides line up with TRBD2. Trimming at V came to 7 bases and at J to 0 bases, leaving 5 bases not matched to a gene. The CDR3 loop spans 14 amino acids. The germline V gene has CDR1 MDHEN and CDR2 SYDVKM. As DNA, the CDR3 is TGTGCCAGCACCGAAAGCGGGAGCTCCTACGAGCAGTACTTC. It translates to CASTESGSSYEQYF.

V usage is TRBV2 and J usage is TRBJ1-1; no clear D gene. Germline V gene lookup returns CDR1 SNHLY and CDR2 FYNNEI. The V and J ends lost 4 bases and 3 bases respectively, with 12 bases between them. CDR3 length equals 14 residues. CDR3 residues: CASSAKLWDTEAFF. CDR3 DNA: TGTGCCAGCAGTGCAAAGTTGTGGGACACTGAAGCTTTCTTT.

This clone appeared a single time. The chain carries TRBV5-4 and TRBJ1-3; weak D call: TRBD1 (5 bases). This CDR3 comprises 16 residues. The germline gives CDR1 SGHNT, CDR2 YYREEE (reference sequence). The V and J ends lost 0 bases and 0 bases respectively, with 10 bases between them. The CDR3 loop reads CASSLGQPGSGNTIYF. The CDR3 region has the DNA TGTGCCAGCAGCTTGGGACAGCCCGGCTCTGGAAACACCATATATTTT.

The chain is built from TRBV7-2 and TRBJ2-7; perhaps TRBD2 as D (7 bases). The V end lost 6 bases, the J end lost 5 bases, and 20 bases lay between the germline ends. CDR3 length: 15 residues. The V gene's germline CDR1 is SGHTA and CDR2 FQGNSA. CDR3 coding DNA: TGTGCCAGCAGTCCCCGGGTGGGGGGGGCCAACGAGCAGTACTTC. It yields the protein CASSPRVGGANEQYF.